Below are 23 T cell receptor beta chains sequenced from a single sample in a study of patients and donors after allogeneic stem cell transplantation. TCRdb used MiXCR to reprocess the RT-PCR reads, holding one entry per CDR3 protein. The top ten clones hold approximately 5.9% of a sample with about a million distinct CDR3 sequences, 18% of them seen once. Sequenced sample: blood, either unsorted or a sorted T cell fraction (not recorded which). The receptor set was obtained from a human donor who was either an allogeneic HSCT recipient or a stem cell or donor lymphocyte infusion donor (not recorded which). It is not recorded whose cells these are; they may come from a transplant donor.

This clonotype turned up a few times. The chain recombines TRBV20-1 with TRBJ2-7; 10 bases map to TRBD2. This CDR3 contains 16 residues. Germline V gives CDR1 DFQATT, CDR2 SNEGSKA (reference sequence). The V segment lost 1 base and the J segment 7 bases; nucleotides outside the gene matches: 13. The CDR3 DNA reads TGCAGTGCTAGAGTTCTACTAGCGGGGAATAGGCCTGAGCAGTACTTC. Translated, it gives CSARVLLAGNRPEQYF.

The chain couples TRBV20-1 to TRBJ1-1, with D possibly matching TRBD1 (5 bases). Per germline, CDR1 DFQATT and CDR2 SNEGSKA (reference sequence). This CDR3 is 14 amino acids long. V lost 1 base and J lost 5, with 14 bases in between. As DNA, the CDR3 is TGCAGTGCTAGAGGCCCCGGGGGGGGTACTGAAGCTTTCTTT. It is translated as CSARGPGGGTEAFF.

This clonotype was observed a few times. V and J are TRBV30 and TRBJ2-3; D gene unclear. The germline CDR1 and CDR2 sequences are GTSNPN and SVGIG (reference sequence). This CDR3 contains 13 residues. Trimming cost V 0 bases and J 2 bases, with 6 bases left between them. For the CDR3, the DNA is TGTGCCTGGAGTGTACGGCTCACAGATACGCAGTATTTT. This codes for CAWSVRLTDTQYF.

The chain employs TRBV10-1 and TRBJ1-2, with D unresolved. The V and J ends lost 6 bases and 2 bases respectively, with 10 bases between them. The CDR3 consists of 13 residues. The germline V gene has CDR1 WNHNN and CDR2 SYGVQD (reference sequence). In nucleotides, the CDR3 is TGCGCCAGCAGACCAGACAAGAACTATGGCTACACCTTC. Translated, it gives CASRPDKNYGYTF.

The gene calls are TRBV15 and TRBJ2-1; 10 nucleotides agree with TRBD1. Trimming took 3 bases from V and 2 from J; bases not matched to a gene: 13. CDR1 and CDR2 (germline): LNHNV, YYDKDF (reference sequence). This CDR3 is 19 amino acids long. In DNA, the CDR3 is TGTGCCACCAGCAGCGATTGGACAGGGGGATCCGGTACCTACAATGAGCAGTTCTTC. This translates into CATSSDWTGGSGTYNEQFF.

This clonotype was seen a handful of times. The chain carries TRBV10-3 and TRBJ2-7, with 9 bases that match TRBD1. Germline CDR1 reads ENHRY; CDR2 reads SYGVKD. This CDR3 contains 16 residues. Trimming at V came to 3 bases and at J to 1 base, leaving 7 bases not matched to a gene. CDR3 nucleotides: TGTGCCATCAGTGACCCAACCGGGACAGGGTCCTACGAGCAGTACTTC. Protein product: CAISDPTGTGSYEQYF.

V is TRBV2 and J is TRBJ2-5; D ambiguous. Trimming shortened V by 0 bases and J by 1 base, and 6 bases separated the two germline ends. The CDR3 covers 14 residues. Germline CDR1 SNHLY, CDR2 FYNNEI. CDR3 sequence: CASSEARRQETQYF. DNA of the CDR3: TGTGCCAGCAGTGAAGCCCGGCGCCAAGAGACCCAGTACTTC.

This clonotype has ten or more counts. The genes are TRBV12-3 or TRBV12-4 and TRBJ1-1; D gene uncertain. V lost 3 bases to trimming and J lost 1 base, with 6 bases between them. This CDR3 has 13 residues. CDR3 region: CASSFKQNTEAFF. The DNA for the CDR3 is TGTGCCAGCAGTTTTAAGCAGAACACTGAAGCTTTCTTT.

The CDR3 DNA reads as TGTGCCAGTAGACCAGGACTGGGTGTTTCCTACAATGAGCAGTTCTTC. Its protein is CASRPGLGVSYNEQFF. The chain links TRBV19 to TRBJ2-1, with D perhaps matching TRBD2 (5 bases). CDR3 length: 16 residues. CDR1 LNHDA and CDR2 SQIVND come from the germline V gene (reference sequence). Trimming removed 6 bases at V and 1 base at J, with 16 bases between.

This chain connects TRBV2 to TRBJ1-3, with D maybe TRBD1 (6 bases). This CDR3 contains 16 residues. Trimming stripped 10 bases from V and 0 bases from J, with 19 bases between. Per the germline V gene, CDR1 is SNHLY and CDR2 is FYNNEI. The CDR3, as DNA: TGTGCCACCAATGCGCGGACAGACAACTCTGGAAACACCATATATTTT. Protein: CATNARTDNSGNTIYF.

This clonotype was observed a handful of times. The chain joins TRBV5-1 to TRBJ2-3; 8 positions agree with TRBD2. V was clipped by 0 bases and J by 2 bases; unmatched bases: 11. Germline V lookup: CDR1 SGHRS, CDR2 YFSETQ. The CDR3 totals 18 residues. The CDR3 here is CASSLAKTGGRNTDTQYF. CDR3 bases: TGCGCCAGCAGCTTGGCCAAAACGGGCGGGAGGAACACAGATACGCAGTATTTT.

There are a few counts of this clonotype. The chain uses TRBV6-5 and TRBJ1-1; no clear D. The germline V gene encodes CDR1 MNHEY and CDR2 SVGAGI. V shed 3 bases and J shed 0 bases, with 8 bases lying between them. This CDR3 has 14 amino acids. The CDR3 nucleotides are TGTGCCAGCAGTTATGCGGGGATGAACACTGAAGCTTTCTTT. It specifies CASSYAGMNTEAFF.

The CDR3 loop reads CASSGGKTDSGNTIYF. The DNA of the CDR3 is TGTGCCAGCAGCGGGGGGAAGACCGACTCTGGAAACACCATATATTTT. The chain joins TRBV12-3 or TRBV12-4 to TRBJ1-3; TRBD1 is a possible D gene (5 bases). The CDR3 is made up of 16 amino acids. V was shortened by 6 bases and J by 0 bases, with 15 bases between the two germline ends.

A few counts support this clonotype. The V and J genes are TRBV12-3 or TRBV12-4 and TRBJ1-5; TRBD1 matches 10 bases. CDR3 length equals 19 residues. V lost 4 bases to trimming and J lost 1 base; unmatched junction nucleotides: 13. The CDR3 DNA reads TGTGCCAGCAGTTCTTTGGGGACAGGGGCCGGTGGAAGCAATCAGCCCCAGCATTTT. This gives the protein CASSSLGTGAGGSNQPQHF.

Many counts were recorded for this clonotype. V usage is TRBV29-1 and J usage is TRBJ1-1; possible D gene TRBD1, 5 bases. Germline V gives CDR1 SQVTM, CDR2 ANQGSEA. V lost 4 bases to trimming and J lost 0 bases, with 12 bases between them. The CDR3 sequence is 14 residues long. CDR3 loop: CSVAPRGLNTEAFF. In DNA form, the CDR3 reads TGCAGCGTTGCCCCTCGGGGACTGAACACTGAAGCTTTCTTT.

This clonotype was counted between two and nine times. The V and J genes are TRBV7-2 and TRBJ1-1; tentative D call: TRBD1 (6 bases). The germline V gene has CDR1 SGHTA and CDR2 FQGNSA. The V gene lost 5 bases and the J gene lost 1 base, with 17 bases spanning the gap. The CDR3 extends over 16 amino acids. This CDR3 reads CASSRGQSTENTEAFF. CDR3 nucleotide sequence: TGTGCCAGCAGCCGTGGACAGTCTACTGAGAACACTGAAGCTTTCTTT.

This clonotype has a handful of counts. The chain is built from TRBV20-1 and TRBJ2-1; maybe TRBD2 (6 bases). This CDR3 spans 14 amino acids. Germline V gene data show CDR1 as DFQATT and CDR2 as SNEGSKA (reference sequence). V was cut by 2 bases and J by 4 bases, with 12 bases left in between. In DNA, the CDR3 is TGCAGTGCTAGATTACGGGGGAGTTACAATGAGCAGTTCTTC. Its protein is CSARLRGSYNEQFF.

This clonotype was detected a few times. This CDR3 is CASSPRTDSGANVLTF. The CDR3, as DNA: TGTGCCAGCAGCCCCCGGACAGATTCTGGGGCCAACGTCCTGACTTTC. The chain is built from TRBV7-9 and TRBJ2-6; weak D call: TRBD1 (6 bases). Trimming took 5 bases from V and 1 from J, leaving 12 bases between them. From germline, CDR1 is SEHNR and CDR2 FQNEAQ (reference sequence). The CDR3 runs 16 residues.

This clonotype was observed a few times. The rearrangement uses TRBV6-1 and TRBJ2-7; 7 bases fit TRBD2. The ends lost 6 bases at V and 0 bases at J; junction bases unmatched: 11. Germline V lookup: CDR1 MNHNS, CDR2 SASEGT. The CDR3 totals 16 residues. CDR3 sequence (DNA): TGTGCCAGCAGCCGACCGACTAGCCCAAGCTCCTACGAGCAGTACTTC. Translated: CASSRPTSPSSYEQYF.

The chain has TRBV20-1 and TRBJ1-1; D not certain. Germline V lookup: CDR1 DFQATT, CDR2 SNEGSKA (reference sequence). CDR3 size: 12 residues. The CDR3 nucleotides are TGCAGCCTTGCCCCCCTGAACACTGAAGCTTTCTTT. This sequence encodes CSLAPLNTEAFF.

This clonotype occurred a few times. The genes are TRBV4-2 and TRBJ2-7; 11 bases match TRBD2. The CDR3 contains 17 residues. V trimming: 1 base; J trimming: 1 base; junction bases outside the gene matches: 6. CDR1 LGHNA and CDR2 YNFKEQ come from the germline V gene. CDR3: CASSQVLAGVKSYEQYF. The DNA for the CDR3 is TGTGCCAGCAGCCAAGTACTAGCGGGAGTCAAGTCCTACGAGCAGTACTTC.

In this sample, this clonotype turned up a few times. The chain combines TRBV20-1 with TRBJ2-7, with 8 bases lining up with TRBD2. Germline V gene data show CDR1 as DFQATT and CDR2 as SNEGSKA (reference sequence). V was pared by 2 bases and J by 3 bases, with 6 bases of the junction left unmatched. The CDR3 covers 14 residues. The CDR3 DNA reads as TGCAGTGCTAGAATCGCTGGGACTAGCTACGAGCAGTACTTC. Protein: CSARIAGTSYEQYF.

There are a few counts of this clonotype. The CDR3 sequence is CASSFRDVGAFF. The CDR3 DNA reads as TGTGCCAGCAGTTTTAGGGACGTTGGAGCTTTCTTT. The chain combines TRBV12-3 or TRBV12-4 with TRBJ1-1, with D perhaps TRBD1 (5 bases). Deletions cut 3 bases from V and 10 bases from J, with 12 bases between. The CDR3 length is 12 residues.